Described below is a single TCR beta chain sequence and its context. This entry belongs to a study of blood T cell repertoires in COVID-19. At the level of the study: COVID-19 samples from acute and convalescent phases originated in the United States, Italy and Spain. T cells, B-cell-depleted T cells, or PBMCs provided the cDNA or gDNA that served as material.

In the study's own analysis: Amplification from reference gene primers served as the basis for estimated nucleated cell counts. Produced via immunoSEQ multiplex PCR; TCRdb's table is partial and in-frame only. That table gives V, J and clone size, and the DNA gave D and trimming. In the table there are about 150,000 clones, roughly 90% of which are singletons. The V and J ends lost 5 bases and 5 bases, in that order; junction bases with no gene match: 9. Germline V lookup: CDR1 LGHDT, CDR2 YNNKEL (reference sequence). The CDR3 runs to 15 residues. The sequence came from a man aged 50 to 60 with acute or convalescent COVID-19. Sequencing used peripheral blood. V is TRBV3-1 (or the pseudogene TRBV3-2) and J is TRBJ2-7; the match to TRBD1 covers 10 bases. CDR3 DNA: TGTGCCAGCAGCGCCTCCGGGACAGGGGTCGACGAGCAGTACTTC. Amino acid sequence: CASSASGTGVDEQYF.